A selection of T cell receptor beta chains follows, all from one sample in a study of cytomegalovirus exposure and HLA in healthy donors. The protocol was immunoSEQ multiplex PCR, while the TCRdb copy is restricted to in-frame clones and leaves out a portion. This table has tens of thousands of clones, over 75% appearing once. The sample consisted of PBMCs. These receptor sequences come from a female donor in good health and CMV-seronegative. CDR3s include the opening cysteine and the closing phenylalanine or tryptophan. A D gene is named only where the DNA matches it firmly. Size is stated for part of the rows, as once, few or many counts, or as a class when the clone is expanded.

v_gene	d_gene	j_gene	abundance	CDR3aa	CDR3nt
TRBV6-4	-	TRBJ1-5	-	CASSPQGDQPQHF	TGTGCCAGCAGTCCTCAGGGTGACCAGCCCCAGCATTTT
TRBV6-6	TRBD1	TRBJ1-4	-	CASSSIRDRVEKLFF	TGTGCCAGCAGTTCGATCCGGGACAGGGTTGAAAAACTGTTTTTT
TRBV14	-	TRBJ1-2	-	CASSQGGNYGYTF	TGTGCCAGCAGCCAAGGAGGGAACTATGGCTACACCTTC
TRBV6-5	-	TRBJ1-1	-	CASSYSRNTEAFF	TGTGCCAGCAGTTATTCGAGGAACACTGAAGCTTTCTTT
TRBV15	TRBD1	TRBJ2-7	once	CATSRVPAGGNEQYF	TGTGCCACCAGCAGAGTTCCGGCAGGGGGCAACGAGCAGTACTTC
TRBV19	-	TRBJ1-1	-	CASSIDLTEAFF	TGTGCCAGTAGTATCGACCTGACAGAAGCTTTCTTT
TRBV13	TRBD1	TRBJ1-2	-	CASSQGQFYGYTF	TGTGCCAGCAGCCAGGGACAGTTCTATGGCTACACCTTC
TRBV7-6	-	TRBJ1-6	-	CASSLEQVNSPLHF	TGTGCCAGCAGCTTAGAACAGGTTAATTCACCCCTCCACTTT
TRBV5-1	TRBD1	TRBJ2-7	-	CASSLGGHEQYF	TGCGCCAGCAGCTTAGGGGGCCACGAGCAGTACTTC
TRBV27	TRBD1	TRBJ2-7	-	CASRRTGNEQYF	TGTGCCAGCAGACGGACAGGGAACGAGCAGTACTTC
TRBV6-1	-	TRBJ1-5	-	CASSDRGLSQPQHF	TGTGCCAGCAGCGATAGGGGGTTATCCCAGCCCCAGCATTTT
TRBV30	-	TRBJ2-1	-	CAWSVDFSSYNEQFF	TGTGCCTGGAGTGTGGACTTTAGCTCCTACAATGAGCAGTTCTTC
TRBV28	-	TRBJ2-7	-	CASSTPQGLLDEQYF	TGTGCCAGCAGTACCCCCCAGGGGTTACTCGACGAGCAGTACTTC
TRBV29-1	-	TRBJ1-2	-	CSVGVGADYGYTF	TGCAGCGTTGGGGTGGGGGCGGACTATGGCTACACCTTC
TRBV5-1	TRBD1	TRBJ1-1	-	CASSLEAGQMNTEAFF	TGCGCCAGCAGCTTGGAGGCGGGACAGATGAACACTGAAGCTTTCTTT
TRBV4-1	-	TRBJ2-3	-	CASSQDKRLENTDTQYF	TGCGCCAGCAGCCAAGATAAGCGACTAGAAAACACAGATACGCAGTATTTT
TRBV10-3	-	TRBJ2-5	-	CAISPRDTQQYF	TGTGCCATCAGTCCGAGGGACACCCAGCAGTACTTC
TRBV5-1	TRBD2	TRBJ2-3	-	CASSLGTSGPTDTQYF	TGCGCCAGCAGCTTGGGGACTAGCGGCCCCACAGATACGCAGTATTTT
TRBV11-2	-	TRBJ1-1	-	CASSLMRENTEAFF	TGTGCCAGCAGCTTAATGAGGGAGAACACTGAAGCTTTCTTT
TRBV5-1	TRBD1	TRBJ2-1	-	CASSAGQGFYNEQFF	TGCGCCAGCAGCGCGGGACAGGGGTTCTACAATGAGCAGTTCTTC
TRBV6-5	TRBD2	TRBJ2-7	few	CASTQSRGVEYF	TGTGCCAGCACCCAGTCCCGGGGGGTTGAGTACTTC
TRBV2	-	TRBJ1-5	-	CASSPTVRGNQPQHF	TGTGCCAGCAGTCCGACCGTGAGGGGCAATCAGCCCCAGCATTTT
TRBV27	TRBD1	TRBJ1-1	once	CASRRQGANTEAFF	TGTGCCAGCAGGAGGCAGGGGGCTAACACTGAAGCTTTCTTT
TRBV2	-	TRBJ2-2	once	CASSGQNTGELFF	TGTGCCAGCAGCGGACAGAACACCGGGGAGCTGTTTTTT
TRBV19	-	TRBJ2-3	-	CASSIIDNTDTQYF	TGTGCCAGTAGTATTATAGACAACACAGATACGCAGTATTTT
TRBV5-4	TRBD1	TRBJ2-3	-	CASSLAGTGTDTQYF	TGTGCCAGCAGCTTGGCCGGGACAGGTACAGATACGCAGTATTTT
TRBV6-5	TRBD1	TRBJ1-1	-	CASSGRGRGAFF	TGTGCCAGCAGTGGCAGGGGGCGCGGAGCTTTCTTT
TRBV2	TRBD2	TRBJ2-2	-	CASGGDTGELFF	TGTGCCAGCGGGGGGGACACCGGGGAGCTGTTTTTT
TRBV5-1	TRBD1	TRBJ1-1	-	CASSPQAWDRRGTEAFF	TGCGCCAGCAGCCCCCAAGCTTGGGACAGGCGGGGCACTGAAGCTTTCTTT
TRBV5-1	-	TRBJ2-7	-	CASSLGVLGPNEQYF	TGCGCCAGCAGCTTGGGGGTTTTGGGGCCGAACGAGCAGTACTTC
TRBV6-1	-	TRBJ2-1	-	CASSVFSNEQFF	TGTGCCAGCAGTGTCTTTTCGAATGAGCAGTTCTTC
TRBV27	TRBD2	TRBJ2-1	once	CASSLPAGGNEQFF	TGTGCCAGCAGTCTACCAGCGGGGGGCAATGAGCAGTTCTTC
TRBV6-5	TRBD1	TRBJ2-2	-	CASSYGTDNTGELFF	TGTGCCAGCAGTTACGGGACAGACAACACCGGGGAGCTGTTTTTT
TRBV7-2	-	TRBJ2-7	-	CASSSAAEQYF	TGTGCCAGCAGCTCAGCGGCCGAGCAGTACTTC
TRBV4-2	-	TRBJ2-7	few	CASSQGLQLYEQYF	TGTGCCAGCAGCCAAGGACTCCAACTCTACGAGCAGTACTTC
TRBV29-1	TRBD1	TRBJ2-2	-	CSPRAVGGTGGGTGELFF	TGCAGCCCACGCGCGGTAGGGGGCACGGGCGGTGGCACCGGGGAGCTGTTTTTT
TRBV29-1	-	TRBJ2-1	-	CSGATGTGNEQFF	TGCAGCGGGGCAACAGGGACGGGAAATGAGCAGTTCTTC
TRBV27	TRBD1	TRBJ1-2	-	CASSPRDSQKANYGYTF	TGTGCCAGCAGTCCCCGGGACAGCCAAAAAGCTAACTATGGCTACACCTTC
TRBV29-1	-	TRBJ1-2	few	CSVAGGANYGYTF	TGCAGCGTTGCAGGAGGGGCTAACTATGGCTACACCTTC
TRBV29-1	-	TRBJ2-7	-	CSVEYGSSYEQYF	TGCAGCGTTGAATACGGGAGCTCCTACGAGCAGTACTTC
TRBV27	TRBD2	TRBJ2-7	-	CASSRGLAGGDEQYF	TGTGCCAGCAGTAGGGGACTAGCGGGAGGGGACGAGCAGTACTTC
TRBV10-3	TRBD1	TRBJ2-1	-	CAISVSGWTGGNEQFF	TGTGCCATCAGTGTAAGTGGGTGGACAGGGGGCAATGAGCAGTTCTTC
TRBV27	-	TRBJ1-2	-	CATRTRQDSYGYTF	TGTGCCACCCGCACCAGACAGGACTCCTATGGCTACACCTTC
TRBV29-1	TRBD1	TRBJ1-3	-	CSVSPGTDSGNTIYF	TGCAGCGTTTCACCTGGGACAGACTCTGGAAACACCATATATTTT
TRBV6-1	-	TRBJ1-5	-	CASSELSLNQPQHF	TGTGCCAGCAGTGAATTATCCCTAAATCAGCCCCAGCATTTT
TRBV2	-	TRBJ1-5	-	CASSASISNQPQHF	TGTGCCAGCAGTGCAAGCATTAGCAATCAGCCCCAGCATTTT
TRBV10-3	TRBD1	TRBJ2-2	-	CAIRGQGGTGELFF	TGTGCCATCAGGGGACAGGGTGGCACCGGGGAGCTGTTTTTT
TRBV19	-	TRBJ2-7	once	CASSMAQGIRYEQYF	TGTGCCAGTAGTATGGCCCAGGGTATTCGATACGAGCAGTACTTC
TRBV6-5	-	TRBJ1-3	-	CATEGGGNTIYF	TGTGCCACCGAGGGAGGCGGAAACACCATATATTTT